A selection of T cell receptor beta chains follows, all from one sample in a study of blood T cell repertoires in COVID-19. Produced via immunoSEQ multiplex PCR; TCRdb's table is partial and in-frame only. The table lists around 70,000 clones, nearly 90% of them singletons. The sequencing input was peripheral blood. These TCRs come from a man older than 75 with acute or convalescent COVID-19. The CDR3 runs from the conserved cysteine through the conserved F or W. The D gene is left open where the match is weak. Size tells how often a clone was seen (once, few, many) or the class of an expanded clone, and some rows leave it out.

abundance	j_gene	d_gene	v_gene	CDR3aa	CDR3nt
-	TRBJ2-2	TRBD2	TRBV3-1/TRBV3-2	CASSQLRAAGGTGELFF	TGTGCCAGCAGCCAACTCCGGGCTGCGGGGGGGACCGGGGAGCTGTTTTTT
-	TRBJ1-3	-	TRBV6-5	CASLFGNTIYF	TGTGCCAGCCTATTCGGAAACACCATATATTTT
-	TRBJ1-1	-	TRBV7-9	CASSSRGTEAFF	TGTGCCAGCAGCTCCAGGGGCACTGAAGCTTTCTTT
-	TRBJ2-1	TRBD2	TRBV27	CASSFSGTPGNEQFF	TGTGCCAGCAGTTTCAGCGGGACTCCCGGGAATGAGCAGTTCTTC
-	TRBJ2-6	-	TRBV3-1/TRBV3-2	CASSRVPSGANVLTF	TGTGCCAGCAGCCGAGTCCCCTCTGGGGCCAACGTCCTGACTTTC
once	TRBJ1-1	TRBD1	TRBV14	CASSPAGTGGTEAFF	TGTGCCAGCAGCCCCGCCGGGACAGGGGGCACTGAAGCTTTCTTT
once	TRBJ2-1	TRBD2	TRBV5-4	CASSDSGRSYNEQFF	TGTGCCAGCAGCGATAGCGGGAGGAGTTACAATGAGCAGTTCTTC
-	TRBJ1-1	-	TRBV20-1	CSASRGRNTEAFF	TGCAGTGCTAGTCGCGGAAGGAACACTGAAGCTTTCTTT
-	TRBJ2-5	-	TRBV5-4	CASSLGSAGETQYF	TGTGCCAGCAGCTTGGGTTCGGCGGGAGAGACCCAGTACTTC
-	TRBJ1-5	TRBD1	TRBV24-1	CATSDKTGGNQPQHF	TGTGCCACCAGTGACAAGACAGGGGGCAATCAGCCCCAGCATTTT
-	TRBJ1-2	-	TRBV2	CASSEEGDYGYTF	TGTGCCAGCAGTGAGGAAGGGGACTATGGCTACACCTTC
-	TRBJ1-5	TRBD1	TRBV10-3	CAISETTGGNQPQHF	TGTGCCATCAGTGAGACTACAGGGGGGAATCAGCCCCAGCATTTT
-	TRBJ2-5	TRBD1	TRBV5-1	CASSAAPGQGSQETQYF	TGCGCCAGCAGCGCGGCCCCGGGACAGGGGAGTCAAGAGACCCAGTACTTC
-	TRBJ1-5	-	TRBV5-1	CASSEGSLSNQPQHF	TGCGCCAGCAGCGAGGGTTCTCTTAGCAATCAGCCCCAGCATTTT
-	TRBJ1-1	TRBD1	TRBV27	CASSPQGRNTEAFF	TGTGCCAGCAGCCCACAGGGGAGGAACACTGAAGCTTTCTTT
once	TRBJ1-1	TRBD1	TRBV7-9	CASSSTQGADEAFF	TGTGCCAGCAGTTCAACCCAGGGGGCCGATGAAGCTTTCTTT
-	TRBJ1-1	-	TRBV6-5	CASSYGSMNTEAFF	TGTGCCAGCAGTTACGGTAGCATGAACACTGAAGCTTTCTTT
-	TRBJ2-5	TRBD2	TRBV5-8	CASSTGTSGVQETQYF	TGTGCCAGCAGCACAGGGACTAGCGGGGTACAAGAGACCCAGTACTTC
-	TRBJ2-5	TRBD2	TRBV27	CASSSRTSGRPGETQYF	TGTGCCAGCAGTTCACGGACTAGCGGGCGCCCCGGGGAGACCCAGTACTTC
-	TRBJ1-5	-	TRBV15	CATARQYSNQPQHF	TGTGCCACCGCGCGACAGTATAGCAATCAGCCCCAGCATTTT
-	TRBJ2-1	-	TRBV12-3/TRBV12-4	CASSLGLNEQFF	TGTGCCAGCAGTTTAGGGCTCAATGAGCAGTTCTTC
-	TRBJ2-5	TRBD2	TRBV3-1/TRBV3-2	CASSQDPEREAEETQYF	TGTGCCAGCAGCCAAGATCCGGAGCGGGAGGCGGAAGAGACCCAGTACTTC
-	TRBJ1-1	-	TRBV11-2	CASSLVAKHTEAFF	TGTGCCAGCAGCTTAGTGGCAAAACACACTGAAGCTTTCTTT
once	TRBJ2-2	-	TRBV7-8	CASSLEGQGISGELFF	TGTGCCAGCAGCTTAGAAGGGCAGGGGATCTCCGGGGAGCTGTTTTTT
-	TRBJ2-2	-	TRBV7-8	CASSPERVAGELFF	TGTGCCAGCAGCCCCGAGAGGGTGGCCGGGGAGCTGTTTTTT
-	TRBJ1-1	-	TRBV11-2	CASSLVLTGDLEAFF	TGTGCCAGCAGCTTAGTATTGACAGGCGACCTTGAAGCTTTCTTT
-	TRBJ1-3	-	TRBV5-1	CASSRSLSGNTIYF	TGCGCCAGCAGTCGAAGCCTCTCTGGAAACACCATATATTTT
-	TRBJ1-1	-	TRBV6-5	CASSGGGFTEAFF	TGTGCCAGCAGCGGTGGGGGCTTCACTGAAGCTTTCTTT
-	TRBJ2-5	-	TRBV24-1	CATSGGQETQYF	TGTGCCACCAGTGGCGGCCAAGAGACCCAGTACTTC
-	TRBJ1-2	TRBD1	TRBV27	CASSFRPGTGPYYGYTF	TGTGCCAGCAGTTTTCGACCTGGGACAGGGCCCTACTATGGCTACACCTTC
-	TRBJ1-6	TRBD1	TRBV9	CASSPRRGPENSPLHF	TGTGCCAGCAGCCCTAGAAGGGGGCCGGAGAATTCACCCCTCCACTTT
-	TRBJ2-7	-	TRBV7-6	CASSLQGYEQYF	TGTGCCAGCAGCTTACAGGGGTACGAGCAGTACTTC
-	TRBJ2-2	-	TRBV24-1	CATSDSRGTGELFF	TGTGCCACCAGTGATTCTAGGGGAACCGGGGAGCTGTTTTTT
-	TRBJ1-5	-	TRBV4-1	CASSQEGAGWYSNQPQHF	TGCGCCAGCAGCCAAGAGGGGGCAGGGTGGTATAGCAATCAGCCCCAGCATTTT
-	TRBJ2-3	TRBD1	TRBV27	CASGAQGDRTDTQYF	TGTGCCAGCGGGGCACAGGGGGACAGGACAGATACGCAGTATTTT
-	TRBJ1-2	TRBD1	TRBV19	CASSIVTQGANGYTF	TGTGCCAGTAGTATAGTTACCCAGGGGGCGAATGGCTACACCTTC
-	TRBJ2-7	-	TRBV19	CASSLQGGSYEQYF	TGTGCCAGTAGTCTCCAGGGTGGCTCCTACGAGCAGTACTTC
-	TRBJ2-2	-	TRBV7-2	CASSFDSPGELFF	TGTGCCAGCAGCTTTGACTCCCCCGGGGAGCTGTTTTTT
-	TRBJ2-3	-	TRBV28	CASSLKEGGTDTQYF	TGTGCCAGCAGTTTAAAGGAAGGGGGCACAGATACGCAGTATTTT
-	TRBJ2-2	-	TRBV6-6	CAGGGHTGELFF	TGTGCCGGGGGAGGACACACCGGGGAGCTGTTTTTT
-	TRBJ2-3	-	TRBV5-1	CASSTGYDDTQYF	TGCGCCAGCAGCACAGGATACGACGATACGCAGTATTTT
-	TRBJ1-1	-	TRBV10-1	CASSESGRPEAFF	TGCGCCAGCAGTGAGTCTGGCAGGCCTGAAGCTTTCTTT
-	TRBJ2-7	-	TRBV12-5	CASGARAYEQYF	TGTGCTAGTGGTGCTAGAGCCTACGAGCAGTACTTC
-	TRBJ2-2	TRBD1	TRBV29-1	CSVRTGVAGELFF	TGCAGCGTCCGTACAGGGGTGGCCGGGGAGCTGTTTTTT
-	TRBJ2-5	-	TRBV7-2	CASSFDSNSETQYF	TGTGCCAGCAGCTTCGACAGTAACTCAGAGACCCAGTACTTC
-	TRBJ2-2	-	TRBV2	CASSEGTVSNTGELFF	TGTGCCAGCAGTGAAGGGACAGTCTCGAACACCGGGGAGCTGTTTTTT
-	TRBJ2-3	TRBD1	TRBV6-6	CASSWDRGPDTQYF	TGTGCCAGCAGTTGGGACAGGGGACCAGATACGCAGTATTTT
-	TRBJ2-7	TRBD2	TRBV27	CASSLGGGPVYEQYF	TGTGCCAGCAGTTTAGGGGGAGGGCCCGTCTACGAGCAGTACTTC
-	TRBJ1-3	-	TRBV6-5	CASTGTSGNTIYF	TGTGCCAGTACAGGGACCTCTGGAAACACCATATATTTT
-	TRBJ1-3	-	TRBV6-5	CASTDGGNTIYF	TGTGCCAGCACGGACGGGGGGAACACCATATATTTT
-	TRBJ1-3	TRBD1	TRBV7-6	CASSSGTAFSGNTIYF	TGTGCCAGCAGCTCCGGGACAGCTTTCTCTGGAAACACCATATATTTT
once	TRBJ1-5	-	TRBV6-5	CASSPGPAQPQHF	TGTGCCAGCAGTCCCGGTCCTGCTCAGCCCCAGCATTTT
-	TRBJ1-4	TRBD1	TRBV9	CASSVAGTGRLEKLFF	TGTGCCAGCAGCGTGGCCGGGACAGGGAGGCTCGAAAAACTGTTTTTT
-	TRBJ1-1	-	TRBV6-4	CASSHLEGLWGSAFF	TGTGCCAGCAGCCACCTGGAGGGTCTGTGGGGATCGGCTTTCTTT
-	TRBJ1-4	-	TRBV6-5	CASNGFGGTNEKLFF	TGTGCCAGCAACGGATTCGGGGGAACTAATGAAAAACTGTTTTTT